These 21 T cell receptor beta chains were sequenced from one sample in a study. Amplification of TRBV12-4/TRBJ1-2 clonotypes used adaptor-ligated barcode primers. TCRdb analysed the multiplex PCR reads with MiXCR anew, one entry per CDR3 protein. The sample shows over 900 distinct CDR3 sequences, roughly 2.8% of them seen only once. The sorted Tregs were CD4+CD25+CD127-/low cells. Sequencing was done on a sample of tumor-infiltrating Tregs sorted from the breast tumor. These receptors came from a female donor with breast cancer.

This clonotype is deemed medium-sized. J is TRBJ1-2 and V is TRBV12-3 or TRBV12-4; 9 nucleotides agree with TRBD1. Trimming removed 5 bases from V and 2 bases from J; junction bases left unmatched: 6. This CDR3 is built from 15 residues. CDR3: CASSPGQGRNYGYTF. In nucleotides, the CDR3 is TGTGCCAGCAGTCCCGGACAGGGGAGGAACTATGGCTACACCTTC.

By share, this clonotype counts as medium-sized (0.01 to 0.1%). V gene TRBV12-3 or TRBV12-4 combines with J gene TRBJ1-2, with no clear D. V lost 6 bases, J lost 8 bases, and 13 bases lay in between. The CDR3 runs to 12 residues. The CDR3 DNA is TGTGCCAGCAGAATAGGGTCCAGAGGCTACACCTTC. It codes for CASRIGSRGYTF.

This clonotype is labeled as medium-sized. The rearrangement links TRBV12-3 or TRBV12-4 to TRBJ1-2; D is unresolved. This CDR3 region has 12 residues. The V gene lost 2 bases and the J gene lost 8 bases, with 9 bases spanning the gap. CDR3 sequence: CASSLSEGGYTF. DNA of the CDR3: TGTGCCAGCAGTTTATCCGAGGGAGGCTACACCTTC.

By its share, this clonotype is medium-sized. CDR3 sequence: CASRAQVFYGYTF. CDR3 coding DNA: TGTGCCAGCAGAGCACAGGTATTCTATGGCTACACCTTC. The gene calls are TRBV12-3 or TRBV12-4 and TRBJ1-2; possible D gene TRBD1, 5 bases. CDR3 length equals 13 residues. Between the trimmed V and J ends, which lost 6 bases and 4 bases, there was a span of 12 bases.

This clonotype was observed at least ten times. The V call is TRBV12-3 or TRBV12-4, the J call TRBJ1-2; 8 bases align to TRBD1. This CDR3 contains 15 residues. V lost 6 bases, J lost 5 bases, and 11 bases stayed unmatched. CDR3 DNA: TGTGCCAGCAGGAGACTTCCCGGGACAGGTTATGGCTACACCTTC. Residues: CASRRLPGTGYGYTF.

This clonotype has a count of ten or more. The chain links TRBV12-3 or TRBV12-4 to TRBJ1-2; perhaps TRBD1 as D (5 bases). The CDR3 has 13 amino acids. With 6 bases removed from V and 2 bases from J, the gap between germline ends came to 10 bases. Written as DNA, the CDR3 is TGTGCCAGCAGGACGACAGAAAACTATGGCTACACCTTC. It yields the protein CASRTTENYGYTF.

This clonotype has just a few counts. CDR3: CASSSEAGYTF. CDR3 bases: TGTGCCAGCAGTAGCGAGGCTGGCTACACCTTC. The rearrangement joins TRBV12-3 or TRBV12-4 to TRBJ1-2; D is undetermined. The CDR3 consists of 11 residues. Deletions cut 5 bases from V and 7 bases from J, with 8 bases between.

By share, this clonotype ranks as medium-sized. The chain has TRBV12-3 or TRBV12-4 and TRBJ1-2; D unresolved. The CDR3 covers 12 residues. V lost 2 bases and J lost 7, with 8 bases in between. Written as DNA, the CDR3 is TGTGCCAGCAGTTTACATAGGGTTGGCTACACCTTC. This translates into CASSLHRVGYTF.

By sample share, this clonotype is hyperexpanded. The genes are TRBV12-3 or TRBV12-4 and TRBJ1-2; D gene unclear. There are 15 residues in the CDR3. V lost 6 bases and J 3 bases, leaving 17 bases between the germline ends. The CDR3 loop reads CASRPTDSPYYGYTF. In nucleotides, the CDR3 is TGTGCCAGCAGACCCACGGACTCTCCCTACTATGGCTACACCTTC.

This clonotype is termed medium-sized. The chain employs TRBV12-3 or TRBV12-4 and TRBJ1-2; unclear D gene. V was cut by 2 bases and J by 2 bases, with 6 bases left in between. CDR3 size: 13 residues. The chain's CDR3 is CASSLNSNYGYTF. CDR3 bases: TGTGCCAGCAGTTTAAACAGCAACTATGGCTACACCTTC.

This clonotype is a singleton in its sample. The chain employs TRBV12-3 or TRBV12-4 and TRBJ1-2; D is unresolved. Trimming took off 4 bases at V and 3 bases at J, with 9 bases between the two ends. The CDR3 length is 13 residues. CDR3 protein: CASSYGPDYGYTF. Written as DNA, the CDR3 is TGTGCCAGCAGTTACGGGCCGGACTATGGCTACACCTTC.

By frequency in the sample, this clonotype is hyperexpanded. The gene calls are TRBV12-3 or TRBV12-4 and TRBJ1-2; a possible D gene is TRBD1 (6 bases). Trimming took off 8 bases at V and 1 base at J, with 14 bases between the two ends. The CDR3 is 14 amino acids. The CDR3 here is CASGSPGVNYGYTF. CDR3 nucleotide sequence: TGTGCCAGCGGCTCTCCAGGGGTTAACTATGGCTACACCTTC.

Relative to its sample, this clonotype is medium-sized. V usage is TRBV12-3 or TRBV12-4 and J usage is TRBJ1-2; TRBD1 matches at 7 bases. The V segment lost 5 bases and the J segment 1 base; nucleotides outside the gene matches: 1. The CDR3 spans 13 residues. The CDR3 nucleotides are TGTGCCAGCAGTCGGGACAGTAACTATGGCTACACCTTC. It encodes CASSRDSNYGYTF.

By its share, this clonotype is medium-sized. The chain uses TRBV12-3 or TRBV12-4 and TRBJ1-2; 7 positions match TRBD1. V dropped 7 bases and J dropped 5; count of bases not matched to a gene: 7. The CDR3 is 13 residues long. CDR3 DNA sequence: TGTGCCAGCACCCCGGGACAGCGATATGGCTACACCTTC. It yields the protein CASTPGQRYGYTF.

In its sample, this clonotype is medium-sized. The chain recombines TRBV12-3 or TRBV12-4 with TRBJ1-2, with 8 bases that match TRBD1. This CDR3 has 13 residues. The trim removed 4 bases at V and 4 bases at J, leaving 2 bases unmatched. This chain's CDR3 is CASSWTGSYGYTF. CDR3 nucleotides: TGTGCCAGCAGTTGGACAGGGTCCTATGGCTACACCTTC.

This clonotype is labeled as medium-sized. CDR3 DNA sequence: TGTGCCAGCAGTCGGGGAGATGACAGGATGTATGGCTACACCTTC. Amino acid sequence: CASSRGDDRMYGYTF. The chain carries TRBV12-3 or TRBV12-4 and TRBJ1-2, with D possibly TRBD1 on 6 matching bases. The CDR3 covers 15 residues. V shed 5 bases and J shed 5 bases, with 18 bases lying between them.

This clonotype is termed medium-sized (0.01 to 0.1%). V usage is TRBV12-3 or TRBV12-4 and J usage is TRBJ1-2; TRBD1 is a possible D gene (6 bases). The germline V and J ends were trimmed by 6 bases and 7 bases, with 15 bases remaining between them. The CDR3 loop spans 13 amino acids. The chain's CDR3 is CASSKQAGVGYTF. The CDR3 DNA is TGTGCCAGCAGCAAACAGGCAGGGGTTGGCTACACCTTC.

This clonotype ranks as medium-sized. This sequence joins TRBV12-3 or TRBV12-4 and TRBJ1-2; D is uncertain. Trimming removed 6 bases from V and 2 bases from J, with 7 bases in between. The CDR3 sequence is 12 residues long. CDR3: CASSDLNYGYTF. The CDR3 coding sequence is TGTGCCAGCAGCGACCTAAACTATGGCTACACCTTC.

This clonotype was seen repeatedly, ten times or more. The chain uses TRBV12-3 or TRBV12-4 and TRBJ1-2; the D gene is possibly TRBD1 (5 bases). V was pared by 3 bases and J by 4 bases, with 9 bases between. The CDR3 totals 13 residues. The CDR3 nucleotides are TGTGCCAGCAGTTTTGTAGGGACCTATGGCTACACCTTC. It codes for CASSFVGTYGYTF.

This clonotype is medium-sized within its sample. The chain couples TRBV12-3 or TRBV12-4 to TRBJ1-2, with D unresolved. Trimming left V 3 bases short and J 7 bases short, with 6 bases between. This CDR3 comprises 11 residues. CDR3 residues: CASSFRGGYTF. DNA for the CDR3: TGTGCCAGCAGTTTTCGGGGTGGCTACACCTTC.

Judged by abundance, this clonotype is medium-sized. The chain recombines TRBV12-3 or TRBV12-4 with TRBJ1-2; D gene uncertain. V shed 6 bases and J shed 5 bases, with 25 bases lying between them. The CDR3 covers 17 residues. This CDR3 reads CASSRSAGGRTRYGYTF. The CDR3, as DNA: TGTGCCAGCAGCCGATCCGCCGGTGGCCGGACCCGTTATGGCTACACCTTC.